This is a list of T cell receptor beta chains from one sample in a study of regulatory T cells in long-lasting Graves disease. TCRdb used MiXCR to reprocess the multiplex PCR reads, holding one entry per CDR3 protein. The table includes about 470,000 distinct CDR3 sequences, 14% to 15% detected once. These data also featured in a second study, about T cells in Graves' hyperthyroidism and ophthalmopathy.

Sequenced material: peripheral blood mononuclear cells (PBMCs), taken at new diagnosis, from a patient treated with antithyroid drugs. The source is a woman in her twenties or thirties with Graves disease. Each CDR3 is given with its conserved first and last residue. A D gene is named only where the DNA matches it firmly. A row's size may be missing; if present it is once, few, many or a size class.

J: TRBJ2-1
D: -
size: few
V: TRBV24-1
DNA: TGTGCCACCTCACTCACAGGCGTCTACAATGAGCAGTTCTTC
CDR3: CATSLTGVYNEQFF

J: TRBJ2-1
D: -
size: few
V: TRBV3-1
DNA: TGTGCCAGCAGCCAAGACCAGCGGGATGAGCAGTTCTTC
CDR3: CASSQDQRDEQFF

J: TRBJ1-5
D: -
size: -
V: TRBV20-1
DNA: TGCAGTGCTAGTCGTGAGAATCAGCCCCAGCATTTT
CDR3: CSASRENQPQHF

J: TRBJ2-5
D: -
size: many
V: TRBV12-3/TRBV12-4
DNA: TGTGCCAGCAGTGCACGGGAGAGGGTTGAAGAGACCCAGTACTTC
CDR3: CASSARERVEETQYF

J: TRBJ1-1
D: -
size: many
V: TRBV10-2
DNA: TGCGCCAGCAGTGGACCCCGGGACGCCCTTTTAACCCCTGAAGCTTTCTTT
CDR3: CASSGPRDALLTPEAFF

J: TRBJ1-5
D: TRBD1
size: many
V: TRBV20-1
DNA: TGCAGTGCCGATCCCGGGACAGGGAATTATCAGCCCCAGCATTTT
CDR3: CSADPGTGNYQPQHF

J: TRBJ2-3
D: -
size: many
V: TRBV15
DNA: TGTGCCACCAGGGGGGCCACAAACAACACAGATACGCAGTATTTT
CDR3: CATRGATNNTDTQYF

J: TRBJ2-7
D: -
size: few
V: TRBV10-3
DNA: TGTGCCATCAGTGAAAGGGGTAGGGGCTACGAGCAGTACTTC
CDR3: CAISERGRGYEQYF

J: TRBJ2-7
D: -
size: many
V: TRBV27
DNA: TGTGCCAGCAGCGCGGGCAACTCCTACGAGCAGTACTTC
CDR3: CASSAGNSYEQYF

J: TRBJ2-3
D: TRBD2
size: few
V: TRBV7-9
DNA: TGTGCCAGCAGCTTGGCGGGAGGGCCTAGCACAGATACGCAGTATTTT
CDR3: CASSLAGGPSTDTQYF

J: TRBJ2-5
D: TRBD2
size: -
V: TRBV12-3/TRBV12-4
DNA: TGTGCCAGCAGTTTGGGACTAGCGGGAATAATGGAGACCCAGTACTTC
CDR3: CASSLGLAGIMETQYF

J: TRBJ2-7
D: TRBD2
size: many
V: TRBV7-8
DNA: TGTGCCAGCAGCTTCTCACTAGCGGCCACCTACGAGCAGTACTTC
CDR3: CASSFSLAATYEQYF

J: TRBJ2-1
D: -
size: many
V: TRBV11-3
DNA: TGTGCCAGCAGCGTTGGGGGGGCGGATGAGCAGTTCTTC
CDR3: CASSVGGADEQFF

J: TRBJ1-5
D: -
size: many
V: TRBV27
DNA: TGTGCCAGCAGTTTCTCTCGGAGCAATCAGCCCCAGCATTTT
CDR3: CASSFSRSNQPQHF

J: TRBJ2-1
D: -
size: -
V: TRBV5-6
DNA: TGTGCCAGCAGCCACGGGGGACATCGTTCCTACAATGAGCAGTTCTTC
CDR3: CASSHGGHRSYNEQFF

J: TRBJ2-7
D: -
size: -
V: TRBV13
DNA: TGTGCCAGCAGTTTAGCGTCCGTTCTCTCCGAGCAGTACTTC
CDR3: CASSLASVLSEQYF

J: TRBJ1-6
D: TRBD1
size: many
V: TRBV20-1
DNA: TGCAGTGCTAGAGAGTTAAACAGGGGGGATAATTCACCCCTCCACTTT
CDR3: CSARELNRGDNSPLHF

J: TRBJ2-3
D: -
size: once
V: TRBV19
DNA: TGTGCCAGTAGTATCGACCTCCCCTACACAGATACGCAGTATTTT
CDR3: CASSIDLPYTDTQYF

J: TRBJ2-1
D: -
size: many
V: TRBV7-3
DNA: TGTGCCAGCAGCCCCCCCGCGCCCGCGTTCGGGCAAGAAGGGAATGAGCAGTTCTTC
CDR3: CASSPPAPAFGQEGNEQFF